These 4 T cell receptor beta chains share one sample of origin, sequenced in a study of cytomegalovirus exposure and HLA in healthy donors. This PCR relied on a set of 60 Vbeta primers and 13 Jbeta primers. Sequencing used immunoSEQ multiplex PCR; TCRdb keeps in-frame clones, though not all of them. The sample holds 100,000 or so clones, just over 75% seen once. Material for sequencing was PBMCs. These receptors all stem from a man between 40 and 49 years old in good health and CMV-seropositive.

CDR3 amino acids: CASERGVPSTDTQYF. The CDR3 DNA reads as TGTGCCAGCGAGCGGGGGGTGCCTAGCACAGATACGCAGTATTTT. The rearrangement joins TRBV6-1 to TRBJ2-3, with 9 bases lining up with TRBD2. CDR1 is MNHNS and CDR2 is SASEGT in the germline V gene. Trimming took 8 bases from V and 0 from J; bases not matched to a gene: 6. This CDR3 is 15 amino acids long.

The chain couples TRBV21-1 to TRBJ2-7; no DNA check was done on the table's D call, TRBD1. TRBV21-1 is shown as a pseudogene. CDR3 length: 17 amino acids. The CDR3: CASSKQGRGRLGYEQYF. CDR3 bases: TGTGCCAGCAGCAAACAGGGCAGGGGGCGTTTGGGCTACGAGCAGTACTTC.

In DNA form, the CDR3 reads TGTGCCAGCAGGGACCCCTGGGGGGCCTACAATGAGCAGTTCTTC. It specifies CASRDPWGAYNEQFF. The rearrangement uses TRBV28 and TRBJ2-1; D may be TRBD2 (6 bases). Per the germline V gene, CDR1 is MDHEN and CDR2 is SYDVKM. This CDR3 region has 15 residues. The germline V and J ends were trimmed by 6 bases and 2 bases, with 14 bases remaining between them.

The chain has TRBV5-1 and TRBJ1-1; TRBD1 is a possible D gene (6 bases). The CDR3 extends over 15 amino acids. CDR1 is SGHRS, CDR2 YFSETQ, per germline. Trimming cost V 4 bases and J 6 bases, with 19 bases left between them. The CDR3 is CASSKRQVSSAEAFF. DNA of the CDR3: TGCGCCAGCAGCAAACGACAGGTCTCGTCGGCTGAAGCTTTCTTT.